A selection of T cell receptor beta chains follows, all from one sample in a study of T-cell reconstitution after alpha-beta-depleted transplantation in children. One entry per CDR3 protein, called by TCRdb with MiXCR from the PCR reads. In the table there are some 600,000 distinct CDR3 sequences, around 16% of which are singletons. Here the sequenced sample was PBMCs from the stem cell graft donor, taken from the stem cell graft. These receptors came from a human donor who donated a stem cell graft to a child with acute myeloid leukemia. Each CDR3 is given with its conserved first and last residue. D genes are given only for firm matches. The size field is filled for only some rows; it gives once, few, many or a size class.

NA	TRBV4-1	NA	TRBJ2-3	CASSQDPPGRSTDTQYF	TGCGCCAGCAGCCAAGACCCCCCCGGGAGAAGCACAGATACGCAGTATTTT
NA	TRBV21-1	NA	TRBJ1-6	CASGTGRSYNSPLHF	TGTGCCAGCGGAACGGGACGGAGCTATAATTCACCCCTCCACTTT
few	TRBV6-1	NA	TRBJ2-2	CASSRIENTGELFF	TGTGCCAGCAGCCGTATAGAGAACACCGGGGAGCTGTTTTTT
few	TRBV30	NA	TRBJ2-1	CALEPRGDEQFF	TGTGCCCTAGAACCTAGGGGCGATGAGCAGTTCTTC
few	TRBV12-3/TRBV12-4	TRBD1	TRBJ1-5	CASSFDRGRQPQHF	TGTGCCAGCAGTTTCGACAGGGGTCGGCAGCCCCAGCATTTT
many	TRBV20-1	NA	TRBJ1-4	CSARTGGGLEKLFF	TGCAGTGCTAGAACAGGCGGCGGGTTGGAAAAACTGTTTTTT
many	TRBV29-1	TRBD2	TRBJ2-3	CSSDPGLGTDTQYF	TGCAGTAGTGACCCGGGACTAGGTACAGATACGCAGTATTTT
many	TRBV20-1	TRBD1	TRBJ1-1	CSARGPGQKDTEAFF	TGCAGTGCTAGAGGTCCGGGACAGAAGGACACTGAAGCTTTCTTT
NA	TRBV28	NA	TRBJ2-5	CASSGPGTETQYF	TGTGCCAGCAGCGGCCCGGGGACGGAGACCCAGTACTTC
NA	TRBV5-1	NA	TRBJ1-1	CASSLDGGGGGAFF	TGCGCCAGCAGCTTGGACGGCGGAGGTGGCGGAGCTTTCTTT
few	TRBV20-1	TRBD2	TRBJ2-3	CSARLLAGGTDTQYF	TGCAGTGCTAGACTACTAGCGGGGGGCACAGATACGCAGTATTTT
many	TRBV7-2	NA	TRBJ2-7	CASSLGLVSYEQYF	TGTGCCAGCAGCTTAGGGCTAGTCTCCTACGAGCAGTACTTC
NA	TRBV3-1	TRBD1	TRBJ1-6	CASSQGTGTGHNSPLHF	TGTGCCAGCAGTCAGGGGACAGGAACGGGTCATAATTCACCCCTCCACTTT
NA	TRBV24-1	TRBD1	TRBJ2-3	CATSDLLGGPTDTQYF	TGTGCCACCAGTGATTTGCTAGGGGGCCCGACAGATACGCAGTATTTT
many	TRBV29-1	NA	TRBJ1-2	CSVEGAGLFLGYTF	TGCAGCGTTGAAGGGGCAGGGCTTTTTTTAGGCTACACCTTC
few	TRBV12-3/TRBV12-4	TRBD1	TRBJ2-6	CASSSTGEGANVLTF	TGTGCCAGCAGTTCTACAGGGGAGGGGGCCAACGTCCTGACTTTC